These 8 T cell receptor beta chains originate from one sample sequenced in a study of CD8 T cells in Susac syndrome (dated by TCRdb to about 2019). The library was generated by the immunoSEQ multiplex PCR assay. RNA was extracted with the RNeasy kit and roughly 0.45 to 1 ug was reverse transcribed using random hexamers. Through fastp at Q25 and MiXCR, TCRdb rebuilt clones from the public reads, retaining in-frame beta chains. Merged by CDR3 protein, the rows form single entries marked with the most common genes and DNA. The sample table shows around 85,000 distinct CDR3 sequences, and around 93% are seen once. The ten largest clones take up roughly 0.46% of the sample. Sequencing input: CD8+ T cells from PBMCs. These receptors originate from a human donor with Susac syndrome.

This chain uses TRBV4-2 with TRBJ2-1; 9 bases fit TRBD2. The CDR3 has 15 amino acids. The germline V gene encodes CDR1 LGHNA and CDR2 YNFKEQ. The J segment lost 7 bases and the V segment lost 3 bases, leaving 7 bases of the junction unmatched. This chain's CDR3 is CASSQAGGPGNEQFF. CDR3 DNA: TGTGCCAGCAGCCAGGCGGGAGGGCCAGGTAATGAGCAGTTCTTC.

The chain carries TRBV28 and TRBJ2-7; 7 bases agree with TRBD1. V trimming: 2 bases; J trimming: 2 bases; junction bases outside the gene matches: 3. CDR3 length: 14 amino acids. Germline values: CDR1 MDHEN, CDR2 SYDVKM. The CDR3 DNA reads TGTGCCAGCAGTTTAGACCAGGGGGCCTACGAGCAGTACTTC. Its translation: CASSLDQGAYEQYF.

The J gene is TRBJ2-3, the V gene TRBV15; D is possibly TRBD2 (5 bases). The CDR3 length is 14 residues. Germline V lookup: CDR1 LNHNV, CDR2 YYDKDF (reference sequence). Trimming pared 0 bases from V and 5 bases from J, leaving 9 bases between. Here the CDR3 reads CATSREEAKDTQYF. In nucleotides, the CDR3 is TGTGCCACCAGCAGAGAGGAGGCAAAAGATACGCAGTATTTT.

V and J are TRBV6-6 and TRBJ1-1; D gene uncertain. CDR3 length equals 11 residues. CDR1 and CDR2 from the germline V gene are MNHNY and SVGAGI (reference sequence). Deletions cut 5 bases from V and 10 bases from J, with 11 bases between. CDR3 sequence reads: CASSETFGAFF. CDR3 coding DNA: TGTGCCAGCAGTGAAACTTTTGGAGCTTTCTTT.

The sample holds a few counts of this clonotype. This chain joins TRBV27 and TRBJ2-1; 10 bases map to TRBD2. The CDR3 runs to 15 residues. Germline V CDR1 and CDR2: MNHEY, SMNVEV (reference sequence). Losses at the gene ends were 6 bases for V and 4 bases for J; bases not matched to a gene: 6. CDR3 sequence reads: CASSLTSGIYNEQFF. The DNA of the CDR3 is TGTGCCAGCAGCCTCACTAGCGGGATATACAATGAGCAGTTCTTC.

This sequence joins TRBV3-1 and TRBJ2-3; 11 nucleotides agree with TRBD2. Germline V gene data show CDR1 as LGHDT and CDR2 as YNNKEL (reference sequence). The length of the CDR3 is 16 residues. V dropped 0 bases and J dropped 7; count of bases not matched to a gene: 6. The CDR3 loop is CASSQEGLAVSNTQYF. The CDR3 nucleotides read TGTGCCAGCAGCCAAGAGGGACTAGCGGTGTCGAATACGCAGTATTTT.

The chain has TRBV4-1 and TRBJ2-1; no definite D call. This CDR3 is 15 amino acids long. Trimming took off 2 bases at V and 2 bases at J, with 10 bases between the two ends. Germline lookup yields CDR1 MGHRA and CDR2 YSYEKL. The CDR3, as DNA: TGCGCCAGCAGCCAACAGCGCAGTCCCTACAATGAGCAGTTCTTC. Translation: CASSQQRSPYNEQFF.

The chain employs TRBV27 and TRBJ2-7, with D unclear. Germline V CDR1 and CDR2: MNHEY, SMNVEV (reference sequence). Trimming removed 4 bases from V and 4 bases from J, with 14 bases in between. The length of the CDR3 is 14 residues. Here the CDR3 DNA reads TGTGCCAGCAGTTGGAGTACGGGCAGGTACGAGCAGTACTTC. It yields the protein CASSWSTGRYEQYF.